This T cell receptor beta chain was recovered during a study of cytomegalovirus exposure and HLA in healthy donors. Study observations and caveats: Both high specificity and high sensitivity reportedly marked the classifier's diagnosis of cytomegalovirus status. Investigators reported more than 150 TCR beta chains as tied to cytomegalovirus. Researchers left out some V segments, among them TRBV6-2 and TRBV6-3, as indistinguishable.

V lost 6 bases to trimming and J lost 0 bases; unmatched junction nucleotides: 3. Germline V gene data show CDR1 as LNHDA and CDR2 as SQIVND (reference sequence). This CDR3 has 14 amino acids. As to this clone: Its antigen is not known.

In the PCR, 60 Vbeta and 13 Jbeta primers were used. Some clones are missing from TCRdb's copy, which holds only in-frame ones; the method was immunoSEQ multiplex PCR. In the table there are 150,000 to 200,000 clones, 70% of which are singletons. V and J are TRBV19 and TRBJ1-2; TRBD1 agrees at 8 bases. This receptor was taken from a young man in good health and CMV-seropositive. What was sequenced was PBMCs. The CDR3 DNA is TGTGCCAGTAGGGTGACAGGGGCTAACTATGGCTACACCTTC. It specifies CASRVTGANYGYTF.